Here is one T cell receptor (beta chain) with its context. The sample belongs to a study of blood T cell repertoires in COVID-19. Study summary: Some COVID-19 samples were acute and others convalescent; all came from the United States, Italy and Spain. PBMCs, B-cell-depleted T cells, or T cells were the source of the cDNA or gDNA that made up the material.

How the authors handled the data: Amplified reference gene primers provided the basis for estimating nucleated cell counts. Sequenced by immunoSEQ multiplex PCR; TCRdb stores in-frame clones only, minus some. D and trimming come from the DNA, and the V and J calls and clone size come from that table. This table holds 140,000 to 150,000 clones, around 81% found once. CDR3 length: 19 residues. Source material: peripheral blood. The V call is TRBV1, the J call TRBJ2-7; the table's TRBD2 call for D was not verified on the DNA. TRBV1 is designated a pseudogene. The receptor was isolated from a human donor in a cohort sampled during active COVID-19. CDR3 nucleotides: TGCACCAGCAGCCACCCCACCCGGGGACTAGCGACTGTGGGCTACGAGCAGTACTTC. It specifies CTSSHPTRGLATVGYEQYF.